Sequencing of this T cell receptor (beta chain) was carried out in a study of breast tumors, draining lymph nodes, adjacent tissues. General study results and limits: Tumors had less TCR diversity than lymph nodes, more than nontumor tissue. Compared with basal-like, luminal-like tumors shared significantly more repertoire with nontumor tissue. Tumor T cell lymph node origin was a supported hypothesis, not proven.

This clonotype was recorded at least ten times. The target antigen is unknown. CDR3 length: 17 residues. J lost 3 bases, V lost 1 base, and 7 bases had no gene match. In germline, CDR1 is KGHSH, CDR2 LQKENI. Each CDR3 protein gets one entry after TCRdb re-called the multiplex PCR reads with MiXCR. The table records about 20,000 distinct CDR3 sequences, 50% of them present only once. This chain links TRBV18 with TRBJ2-1, with TRBD2 matching over 9 bases. The receptor comes from a female donor with breast cancer. Some clones in this sample may be carry-over from other donors' samples. Sequencing was carried out using breast tumor tissue. This CDR3 is CASSPLPGTSLYNEQFF. The CDR3 coding sequence is TGTGCCAGCTCACCACTTCCGGGGACTAGCCTCTACAATGAGCAGTTCTTC.